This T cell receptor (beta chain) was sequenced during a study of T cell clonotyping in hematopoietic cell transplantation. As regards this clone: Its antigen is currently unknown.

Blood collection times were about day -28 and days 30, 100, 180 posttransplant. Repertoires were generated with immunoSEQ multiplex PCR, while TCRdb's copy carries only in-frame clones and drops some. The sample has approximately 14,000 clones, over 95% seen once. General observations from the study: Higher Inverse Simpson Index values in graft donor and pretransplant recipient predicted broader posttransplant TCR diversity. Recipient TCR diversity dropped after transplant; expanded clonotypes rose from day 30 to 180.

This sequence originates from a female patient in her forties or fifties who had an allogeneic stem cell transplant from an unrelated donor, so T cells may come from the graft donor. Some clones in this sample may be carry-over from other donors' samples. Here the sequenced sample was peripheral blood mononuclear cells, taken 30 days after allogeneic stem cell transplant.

The CDR3 spells CASGRDLGGETQYF. The CDR3, as DNA: TGTGCTAGTGGCCGGGACCTGGGGGGAGAGACCCAGTACTTC. V is TRBV12-5 and J is TRBJ2-5; D might be TRBD2 (6 bases). Germline lookup yields CDR1 LGHNT and CDR2 FRNRAP. V was shortened by 6 bases and J by 4 bases, with 15 bases between the two germline ends. The CDR3 has 14 amino acids.